This T cell receptor beta chain came from a study of cytomegalovirus exposure and HLA in healthy donors. Study conclusions and caveats: With high specificity and sensitivity, the classifier reportedly diagnosed cytomegalovirus status. About 87% or about 30% of the time was how often most TCR beta V segments were productive, according to an earlier analysis.

Germline CDR1 and CDR2: MDHEN and SYDVKM. This CDR3 region has 12 residues. The germline V and J ends were trimmed by 7 bases and 4 bases, with 10 bases remaining between them. Each donor's status was that of a healthy bone marrow donor. On this clone: Its antigen remains unidentified.

This PCR relied on a set of 60 Vbeta primers and 13 Jbeta primers. Authors' data handling: Later analysis identified 80 million to 85 million unique TCR beta chains, approximately 10 million shared. The assay was immunoSEQ multiplex PCR, and TCRdb's table has in-frame clones only and misses some. That table is the source of V, J and clone size, and D and trimming were worked out from the DNA. The sample yields 120,000 to 150,000 clones, around 80% seen once. The chain carries TRBV28 and TRBJ1-1, with D hard to call. This receptor was identified in a man aged 40-55 years in good health and CMV-seropositive. Material: PBMCs. As DNA, the CDR3 is TGTGCCAGCAAGAATCAGGTCACTGAAGCTTTCTTT. Its protein is CASKNQVTEAFF.